Presented here are 17 T cell receptor beta chains from one specimen sequenced in a study of T cell changes during pregnancy in multiple sclerosis. Clones were sequenced by immunoSEQ multiplex PCR, and TCRdb holds only the in-frame ones, with some missing. Here the sample spans 60,000 to 75,000 clones, about 90% being singletons. The sequencing used peripheral blood, collected after pregnancy. These TCRs come from a female donor with multiple sclerosis, enrolled in a pregnancy study.

V gene TRBV6-1 combines with J gene TRBJ1-5; no reliable D call. The V end was cut by 7 bases, the J end by 0 bases, with 7 bases between. The germline V gene encodes CDR1 MNHNS and CDR2 SASEGT. This CDR3 has 13 residues. The CDR3 nucleotides are TGTGCCAGCACTCAGGCTAGCAATCAGCCCCAGCATTTT. Translating it yields CASTQASNQPQHF.

The chain combines TRBV19 with TRBJ1-2, with 9 bases aligning to TRBD1. The germline V gene encodes CDR1 LNHDA and CDR2 SQIVND (reference sequence). The J segment lost 4 bases and the V segment lost 3 bases, leaving 6 bases of the junction unmatched. The CDR3 length is 15 residues. The CDR3 DNA reads as TGTGCCAGTAGTATCGGGACAGGGCTCGCCTATGGCTACACCTTC. Protein: CASSIGTGLAYGYTF.

This clone was seen a handful of times. The gene calls are TRBV7-2 and TRBJ1-1; 7 bases match TRBD1. The CDR3 is made up of 14 amino acids. V trimming: 2 bases; J trimming: 5 bases; junction bases outside the gene matches: 5. Germline V gene sequence: CDR1 SGHTA, CDR2 FQGNSA. CDR3 residues: CASSLRQGETEAFF. Written as DNA, the CDR3 is TGTGCCAGCAGCTTAAGACAGGGTGAGACTGAAGCTTTCTTT.

The gene calls are TRBV5-6 and TRBJ2-7; 9 positions match TRBD2. Germline CDR1 SGHDT, CDR2 YYEEEE. The ends lost 3 bases at V and 6 bases at J; junction bases unmatched: 13. CDR3 length: 16 amino acids. CDR3 coding DNA: TGTGCCAGCAGCTGGGCAGCGGGAGGCTTAACTGCCGAGCAGTACTTC. Translating gives CASSWAAGGLTAEQYF.

This clone was seen a few times. The CDR3 region is CASSEGANTEAFF. The CDR3 nucleotides read TGTGCCAGCAGTGAAGGGGCGAACACTGAAGCTTTCTTT. The chain has TRBV6-1 and TRBJ1-1; D remains unclear. V dropped 1 base and J dropped 1 base, with 4 bases sitting between them. CDR3 length: 13 residues. CDR1 is MNHNS and CDR2 is SASEGT in the germline V gene.

This clone was detected only once. V usage is TRBV19 and J usage is TRBJ2-2, with D perhaps matching TRBD2 (6 bases). V lost 9 bases to trimming and J lost 0 bases, with 14 bases between them. The CDR3 loop spans 15 amino acids. CDR1 LNHDA and CDR2 SQIVND come from the germline V gene (reference sequence). CDR3 in DNA: TGTGCCAGCAAGGAGGGGTCAGCGAACACCGGGGAGCTGTTTTTT. This translates into CASKEGSANTGELFF. Full variable domain (rest looked up from reference TRBV19 and TRBJ2-2): DGGITQSPKYLFRKEGQNVTLSCEQNLNHDAMYWYRQDPGQGLRLIYYSQIVNDFQKGDIAEGYSVSREKKESFPLTVTSAQKNPTAFYLCASKEGSANTGELFFGEGSRLTVL.

The V call is TRBV5-4, the J call TRBJ2-1, with 7 nucleotides matching TRBD2. The CDR3 extends over 14 amino acids. The trim removed 6 bases at V and 3 bases at J, leaving 6 bases unmatched. CDR1 is SGHNT, CDR2 YYREEE, per germline (reference sequence). CDR3 amino acids: CASTQSGIYNEQFF. CDR3 DNA sequence: TGTGCCAGCACCCAAAGCGGGATCTACAATGAGCAGTTCTTC.

The chain recombines TRBV7-9 with TRBJ1-1, with 8 bases matching TRBD1. The CDR3 has 14 amino acids. Germline V gives CDR1 SEHNR, CDR2 FQNEAQ (reference sequence). Trimming cost V 5 bases and J 0 bases; bases outside gene matches: 2. For the CDR3, the DNA is TGTGCCAGCAGCACGGGACAGGTGAACACTGAAGCTTTCTTT. Translation gives CASSTGQVNTEAFF.

This clone showed up just once. This sample includes further DNA sequences coding for the same CDR3. The chain is built from TRBV2 and TRBJ2-2; TRBD1 aligns across 7 bases. This CDR3 has 15 amino acids. CDR1 is SNHLY and CDR2 is FYNNEI in the germline V gene. V dropped 4 bases and J dropped 1; count of bases not matched to a gene: 3. The CDR3 region is CASSGQGRNTGELFF. The CDR3 DNA reads TGTGCCAGCAGTGGACAGGGAAGGAACACCGGGGAGCTGTTTTTT.

The rearrangement links TRBV19 to TRBJ2-7; TRBD1 agrees at 7 bases. CDR3 length: 13 residues. With V trimmed by 6 bases and J by 3 bases, 5 bases remained unmatched. Germline CDR1 and CDR2: LNHDA and SQIVND (reference sequence). This CDR3 reads CASSGTESYEQYF. CDR3 sequence (DNA): TGTGCCAGTAGCGGGACAGAGAGCTACGAGCAGTACTTC.

About this clone: One end of the junction fails to match germline, which may point to a read error. The sample holds other DNA sequences that translate to the same CDR3. The genes are TRBV9 and TRBJ1-5, with TRBD1 as a possible D gene (6 bases). The CDR3 loop spans 13 amino acids. Per the germline V gene, CDR1 is SGDLS and CDR2 is YYNGEE. The CDR3 is CASSTQGNQPQHF. The CDR3 DNA reads TGCGCCAGCAGCACCCAGGGGAATCAGCCCCAGCATTTT. The variable domain in full, completed from reference TRBV9 and TRBJ1-5, reads DSGVTQTPKHLITATGQRVTLRCSPRSGDLSVYWYQQSLDQGLQFLIQYYNGEERAKGNILERFSAQQFPDLHSELNLSSLELGDSALYFCASSTQGNQPQHFGDGTRLSIL.

The chain uses TRBV5-5 and TRBJ1-2; D perhaps matches TRBD1 (6 bases). Per the germline V gene, CDR1 is SGHKS and CDR2 is YYEKEE (reference sequence). The CDR3 is 13 residues long. V dropped 5 bases and J dropped 6 bases, with 14 bases sitting between them. The CDR3 here is CASRQQGDDGYTF. Here the CDR3 DNA reads TGTGCCAGCAGACAACAGGGTGACGATGGCTACACCTTC.

The chain has TRBV9 and TRBJ2-1; 8 positions match TRBD1. CDR3 length equals 14 residues. Germline-derived CDR1 and CDR2 are SGDLS and YYNGEE. V shed 3 bases and J 8 bases; nucleotides not matched to a gene: 7. The CDR3 DNA is TGTGCCAGCAGCGGTGGACAGGGTGTCTATGAGCAGTTCTTC. Its translation: CASSGGQGVYEQFF.

This rearrangement joins TRBV21-1 to TRBJ2-1; no check of the table's D call, TRBD1, against the DNA was made. TRBV21-1 is described as a pseudogene. The CDR3 runs to 15 residues. CDR3 nucleotide sequence: TGTGCCAGCAGCAAACGTGGACAGGGTGGCAATGAGCAGTTCTTC. It encodes CASSKRGQGGNEQFF.

The chain uses TRBV27 and TRBJ2-5; D gene uncertain. The germline V gene has CDR1 MNHEY and CDR2 SMNVEV (reference sequence). The CDR3 runs 11 residues. Trimming removed 3 bases from V and 5 bases from J, with 4 bases in between. The CDR3 DNA reads TGTGCCAGCAGTTTTCGGGAGACCCAGTACTTC. It specifies CASSFRETQYF.

This sequence joins TRBV11-3 and TRBJ2-7; TRBD2 matches at 15 bases. J was trimmed by 3 bases and V by 1 base; bases with no gene match: 10. Germline values: CDR1 SGHNT, CDR2 YENEEA. The CDR3 extends over 19 amino acids. CDR3 nucleotide sequence: TGTGCCAGCAGCTTAGGCCCGGGACTAGCGGGAGGCTCACTCTACGAGCAGTACTTC. Amino acids: CASSLGPGLAGGSLYEQYF.

The V gene is TRBV19, the J gene TRBJ2-1; TRBD2 matches at 9 bases. The junction had 2 bases not matched to a gene; V was cut back by 4 bases and J by 1 base. The CDR3 covers 15 residues. Germline V gene sequence: CDR1 LNHDA, CDR2 SQIVND (reference sequence). CDR3 nucleotide sequence: TGTGCCAGTAGTAAGACTAGCGGATCCTACAATGAGCAGTTCTTC. The encoded protein is CASSKTSGSYNEQFF.